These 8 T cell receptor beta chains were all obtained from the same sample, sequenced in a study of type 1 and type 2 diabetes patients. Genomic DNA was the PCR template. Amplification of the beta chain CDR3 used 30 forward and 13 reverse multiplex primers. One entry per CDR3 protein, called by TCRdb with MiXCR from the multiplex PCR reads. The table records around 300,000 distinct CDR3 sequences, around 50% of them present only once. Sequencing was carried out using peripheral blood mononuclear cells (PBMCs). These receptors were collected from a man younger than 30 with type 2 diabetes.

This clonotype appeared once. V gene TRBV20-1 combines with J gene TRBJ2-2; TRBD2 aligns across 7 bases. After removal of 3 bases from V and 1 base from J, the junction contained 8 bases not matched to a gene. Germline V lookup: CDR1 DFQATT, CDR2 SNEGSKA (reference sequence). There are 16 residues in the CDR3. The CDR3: CSARTWTSGNTGELFF. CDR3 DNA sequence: TGCAGTGCTAGGACCTGGACTAGTGGGAACACCGGGGAGCTGTTTTTT.

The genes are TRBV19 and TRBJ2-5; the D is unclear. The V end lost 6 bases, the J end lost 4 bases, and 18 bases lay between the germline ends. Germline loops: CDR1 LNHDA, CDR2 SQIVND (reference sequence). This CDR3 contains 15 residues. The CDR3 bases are TGTGCCAGTAGCCAGGCGTTTAGGTCGGGAGAGACCCAGTACTTC. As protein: CASSQAFRSGETQYF.

The CDR3 here is CASSKLGELSSYEQYF. The CDR3 DNA reads TGTGCCAGCAGCAAACTAGGGGAGCTAAGCTCCTACGAGCAGTACTTC. The V call is TRBV12-3 or TRBV12-4, the J call TRBJ2-7; either TRBD1 or TRBD2 may fit D (5 bases each). V was cut by 6 bases and J by 0 bases, with 18 bases left in between. This CDR3 has 16 residues.

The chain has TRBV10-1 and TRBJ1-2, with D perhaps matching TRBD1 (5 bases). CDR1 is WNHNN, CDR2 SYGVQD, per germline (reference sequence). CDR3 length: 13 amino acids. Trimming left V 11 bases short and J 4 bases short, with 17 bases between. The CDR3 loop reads CAGGGIGCYGYTF. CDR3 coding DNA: TGCGCCGGTGGGGGGATCGGTTGCTATGGCTACACCTTC.

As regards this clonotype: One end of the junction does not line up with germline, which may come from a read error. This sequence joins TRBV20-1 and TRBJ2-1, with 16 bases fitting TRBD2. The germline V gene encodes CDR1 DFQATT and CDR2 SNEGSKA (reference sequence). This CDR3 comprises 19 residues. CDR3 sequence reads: CSASKPGLAGGPGGNEQLF. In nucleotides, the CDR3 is TGCAGTGCTAGCAAACCGGGACTAGCGGGAGGGCCTGGGGGAAATGAGCAGCTCTTC.

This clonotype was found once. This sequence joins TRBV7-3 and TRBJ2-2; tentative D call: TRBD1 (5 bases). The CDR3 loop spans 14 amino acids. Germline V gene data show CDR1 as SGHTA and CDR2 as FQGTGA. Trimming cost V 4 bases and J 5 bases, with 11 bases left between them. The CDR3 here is CASSSDRPTGELFF. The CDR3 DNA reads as TGTGCCAGCAGCTCCGACAGACCTACCGGGGAGCTGTTTTTT. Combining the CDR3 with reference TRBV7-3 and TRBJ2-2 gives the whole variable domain GAGVSQTPSNKVTEKGKYVELRCDPISGHTALYWYRQSLGQGPEFLIYFQGTGAADDSGLPNDRFFAVRPEGSVSTLKIQRTERGDSAVYLCASSSDRPTGELFFGEGSRLTVL.

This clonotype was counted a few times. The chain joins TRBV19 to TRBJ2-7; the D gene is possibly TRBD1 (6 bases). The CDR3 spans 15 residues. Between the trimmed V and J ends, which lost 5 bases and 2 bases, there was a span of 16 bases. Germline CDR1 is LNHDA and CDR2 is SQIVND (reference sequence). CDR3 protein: CASSPLRDTPYEQYF. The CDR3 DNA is TGTGCCAGTAGTCCACTAAGGGACACCCCCTACGAGCAGTACTTC.

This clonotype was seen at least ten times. The DNA of the CDR3 is TGTGCCAGCAGTGAGTTAGGGGGCGCGGATGGCTACACCTTC. Translation: CASSELGGADGYTF. The V gene is TRBV25-1, the J gene TRBJ1-2; 7 nucleotides line up with TRBD1. The CDR3 spans 14 residues. The J segment lost 6 bases and the V segment lost 3 bases, leaving 7 bases of the junction unmatched. Germline lookup yields CDR1 MGHDK and CDR2 SYGVNS.